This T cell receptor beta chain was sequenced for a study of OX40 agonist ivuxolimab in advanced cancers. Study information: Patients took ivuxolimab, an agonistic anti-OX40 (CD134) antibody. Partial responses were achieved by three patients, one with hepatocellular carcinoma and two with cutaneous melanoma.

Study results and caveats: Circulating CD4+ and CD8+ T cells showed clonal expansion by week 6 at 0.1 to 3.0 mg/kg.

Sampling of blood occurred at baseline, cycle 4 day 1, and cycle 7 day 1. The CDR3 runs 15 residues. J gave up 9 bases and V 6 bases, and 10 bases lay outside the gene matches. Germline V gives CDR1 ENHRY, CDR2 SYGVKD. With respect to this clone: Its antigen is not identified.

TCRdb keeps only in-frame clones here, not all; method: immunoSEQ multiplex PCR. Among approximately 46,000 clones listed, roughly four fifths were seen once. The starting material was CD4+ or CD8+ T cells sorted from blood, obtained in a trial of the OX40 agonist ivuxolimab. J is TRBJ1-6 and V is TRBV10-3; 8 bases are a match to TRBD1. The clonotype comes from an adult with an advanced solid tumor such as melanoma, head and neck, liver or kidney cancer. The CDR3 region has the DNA TGTGCCATCAGCCTAGACCAGGGGGCATCTTCACCCCTCCACTTT. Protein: CAISLDQGASSPLHF.